The next 3 T cell receptor beta chains were all read from a single sample in a study of shared clonotypes between healthy human individuals (dated by TCRdb to the early 2020s). Receptor libraries were prepared by the immunoSEQ multiplex PCR assay. TCRdb limited this immuneACCESS table to in-frame rearrangements with V and J called. A share of clones is missing; checked studies link under half to unresolved V genes, and the rest is unexplained. This sample gives some 1 million clones in total; under 80% of them show up just once. The leading ten clones occupy about 1.5% of the sample. Input material: memory CD4+ T cells sorted from blood. The cell subset or site label, as the study defines it: CD45RA-negative fraction. The receptors were sampled from a man aged 18 to 30 in good health.

The genes are TRBV29-1 and TRBJ2-1; TRBD2 agrees at 7 bases. Germline V gene data show CDR1 as SQVTM and CDR2 as ANQGSEA. CDR3 length: 16 amino acids. V lost 4 bases, J lost 1 base, and 10 bases stayed unmatched. The CDR3 DNA follows: TGCAGCGTTGGGGGTAGCGGGTTTACTTCCTACAATGAGCAGTTCTTC. Its translation is CSVGGSGFTSYNEQFF.

The CDR3 DNA reads as TGCGCCAGCAGTCGTGAGGGGGCGTTGAATTCACCCCTCCACTTT. It specifies CASSREGALNSPLHF. The chain couples TRBV5-1 to TRBJ1-6; 7 bases are shared with TRBD1. Germline CDR1 and CDR2: SGHRS and YFSETQ. This CDR3 region has 15 residues. J gave up 7 bases and V 5 bases, and 9 bases lay outside the gene matches.

The V gene is TRBV5-4, the J gene TRBJ2-3; TRBD1 or TRBD2 may be the D gene (5 bases each). V was clipped by 4 bases and J by 2 bases, with 14 bases between them. From germline, CDR1 is SGHNT and CDR2 YYREEE (reference sequence). This CDR3 comprises 15 residues. The CDR3 protein is CASSLGTGNTDTQYF. The CDR3 DNA sequence: TGTGCCAGCAGCCTTGGGACGGGGAACACAGATACGCAGTATTTT. Using reference TRBV5-4 and TRBJ2-3 for the parts outside the CDR3, the full variable domain is ETGVTQSPTHLIKTRGQQVTLRCSSQSGHNTVSWYQQALGQGPQFIFQYYREEENGRGNFPPRFSGLQFPNYSSELNVNALELDDSALYLCASSLGTGNTDTQYFGPGTRLTVL.